A selection of T cell receptor beta chains follows, all from one sample in a study of metastatic and nonmetastatic thyroid tumors. MiXCR was used by TCRdb to re-call the PCR reads. In the table there are 35,000 to 50,000 clones, 9% to 13% of which are singletons. The specimen was blood. These TCRs come from a male donor with papillary thyroid cancer or a benign thyroid nodule (not recorded which). Some clones in this sample may be carry-over from other donors' samples. Both conserved end residues are part of each CDR3. D genes are given only for firm matches. Not every row has a clone size; where given, it reads once, few, many or a size class.

d_call	clone_size	v_call	j_call	cdr3_aa	cdr3_nt
-	many	TRBV27	TRBJ2-5	CASSLNGRRETQYF	TGTGCCAGCAGTTTAAATGGGAGGCGGGAGACCCAGTACTTC
TRBD2	few	TRBV27	TRBJ2-1	CASSLAVVPNEQFF	TGTGCCAGCAGTCTAGCGGTAGTGCCGAATGAGCAGTTCTTC
-	many	TRBV20-1	TRBJ1-3	CSARDAGSGNTIYF	TGCAGTGCTAGAGATGCGGGCTCTGGAAACACCATATATTTT
-	-	TRBV6-1	TRBJ1-6	CASSGKTGQTRSPLHF	TGTGCCAGCAGTGGGAAAACGGGACAAACACGTTCACCCCTCCACTTT
-	medium-sized	TRBV6-2/TRBV6-3	TRBJ2-6	CASDPRGAEVLTF	TGTGCCAGCGATCCTAGGGGGGCGGAGGTCCTGACTTTC
-	-	TRBV6-2/TRBV6-3	TRBJ2-7	CASSLAGYEQYF	TGCGCCAGCAGCCTAGCCGGGTACGAGCAGTACTTC
-	-	TRBV18	TRBJ2-7	CASSPRYHEQYF	TGTGCCAGCTCACCACGGTACCACGAGCAGTACTTC
TRBD2	many	TRBV9	TRBJ2-5	CASGTSGRSGQETQYF	TGTGCCAGCGGGACTAGCGGGAGATCAGGGCAAGAGACCCAGTACTTC
TRBD2	-	TRBV6-1	TRBJ2-7	CASAREGGEQYF	TGTGCCAGCGCCCGGGAGGGGGGCGAGCAGTACTTC
-	many	TRBV10-3	TRBJ2-5	CAISGDGRETQYF	TGTGCCATCAGTGGCGACGGACGGGAGACCCAGTACTTC
-	many	TRBV12-3/TRBV12-4	TRBJ1-3	CASSSTIGNTIYF	TGTGCCAGCAGTTCTACGATTGGAAACACCATATATTTT
-	many	TRBV12-3/TRBV12-4	TRBJ1-2	CASSLGPLEGYTF	TGTGCCAGCAGTTTAGGTCCCCTGGAGGGCTACACCTTC
TRBD1	many	TRBV20-1	TRBJ2-5	CSARDPQGATETQYF	TGCAGTGCTAGAGATCCCCAGGGGGCGACGGAGACCCAGTACTTC
-	many	TRBV19	TRBJ1-2	CASSIDRTNYGYTF	TGTGCCAGTAGTATAGACCGGACTAACTATGGCTACACCTTC
TRBD1	few	TRBV10-3	TRBJ2-7	CAISKRDRVPGQYF	TGTGCCATCAGTAAGCGGGACAGGGTCCCCGGGCAGTACTTC
TRBD2	medium-sized	TRBV6-2/TRBV6-3	TRBJ2-7	CASSYDGRGDYEQYF	TGTGCCAGCAGTTACGACGGGAGGGGGGACTACGAGCAGTACTTC
-	-	TRBV9	TRBJ2-2	CASSPMFSTGELFF	TGTGCCAGCAGCCCCATGTTTAGCACCGGGGAGCTGTTTTTT
-	many	TRBV5-1	TRBJ2-7	CASSLRAVTKGEQYF	TGCGCCAGCAGCTTGAGGGCAGTCACCAAAGGGGAGCAGTACTTC
TRBD1	-	TRBV6-2/TRBV6-3	TRBJ1-2	CASRPSAGTATATTF	TGTGCCAGCAGGCCGTCGGCGGGGACAGCAACGGCCACTACCTTC
TRBD1	many	TRBV30	TRBJ2-3	CAWSGQGTDTQYF	TGTGCCTGGAGTGGACAGGGGACAGATACGCAGTATTTT
TRBD2	many	TRBV7-2	TRBJ2-7	CASSQGLAAYEQYF	TGTGCCAGCAGCCAGGGACTAGCGGCCTACGAGCAGTACTTC
TRBD1	few	TRBV28	TRBJ1-2	CASSLRSGQQYYGYTF	TGTGCCAGCAGTTTGCGGTCGGGACAGCAATACTATGGCTACACCTTC
-	many	TRBV9	TRBJ1-2	CASSVVVQGHYGYTF	TGTGCCAGCAGCGTAGTGGTCCAGGGGCACTATGGCTACACCTTC
TRBD1	many	TRBV14	TRBJ1-1	CASSQHPGQGLNEAFF	TGTGCCAGCAGCCAGCACCCGGGACAGGGATTGAATGAAGCTTTCTTT
TRBD1	few	TRBV28	TRBJ2-7	CATALRDRGQEQYF	TGTGCCACCGCCCTCCGGGACAGGGGTCAAGAGCAGTACTTC
-	many	TRBV12-3/TRBV12-4	TRBJ2-6	CASSPATGRSGANVLTF	TGTGCCAGCAGTCCAGCTACAGGGCGCTCTGGGGCCAACGTCCTGACTTTC
-	-	TRBV2	TRBJ2-7	CASSEVGVWGSTSYYEQYF	TGTGCCAGCAGTGAAGTGGGAGTTTGGGGATCTACGAGCTACTACGAGCAGTACTTC
TRBD2	many	TRBV24-1	TRBJ2-3	CATSGVTSVSTDTQYF	TGTGCCACCAGTGGCGTCACTAGCGTGAGCACAGATACGCAGTATTTT
TRBD1	-	TRBV28	TRBJ2-2	CASSLSPTGGEPGELFF	TGTGCCAGCAGTTTATCCCCGACAGGGGGCGAACCCGGGGAGCTGTTTTTT
-	many	TRBV20-1	TRBJ2-7	CSASDGEPYEQYF	TGCAGTGCTAGTGACGGAGAACCCTACGAGCAGTACTTC
-	many	TRBV28	TRBJ2-1	CASSFYLRRGSYNEQFF	TGTGCCAGCAGTTTCTACCTTCGCCGCGGGTCCTACAATGAGCAGTTCTTC
TRBD2	-	TRBV4-3	TRBJ2-2	CASSQVLAVNTGELFF	TGCGCCAGCAGCCAAGTCCTAGCGGTGAACACCGGGGAGCTGTTTTTT